Below are 14 T cell receptor beta chains sequenced from a single sample in a study of cytomegalovirus exposure and HLA in healthy donors. The PCR ran on 60 Vbeta and 13 Jbeta primers. Produced via immunoSEQ multiplex PCR; TCRdb's table is partial and in-frame only. Of roughly 200,000 clones listed, 70% to 80% are singletons. Sequenced sample: PBMCs. These receptors were taken from a woman in her forties in good health and CMV-seronegative.

This clone occurred a few times. V usage is TRBV2 and J usage is TRBJ1-1; no clear D gene. The CDR3 is 15 amino acids. Trimming removed 7 bases from V and 0 bases from J, with 15 bases in between. Germline values: CDR1 SNHLY, CDR2 FYNNEI. The CDR3 spells CASNPTEEMNTEAFF. For the CDR3, the DNA is TGTGCCAGCAACCCGACGGAGGAAATGAACACTGAAGCTTTCTTT.

The chain couples TRBV6-1 to TRBJ2-5; TRBD1 might be the D (6 bases). The assigned J gene may be wrong: the sequence end matches TRBJ2-7 better. Germline-derived CDR1 and CDR2 are MNHNS and SASEGT. The CDR3 has 13 residues. The CDR3 region has the DNA TGTGCCAGCAGTGGACAGGCTAACTACGAGCAGTACTTC. Translated, it gives CASSGQANYEQYF.

This clone was seen a single time. This chain connects TRBV9 to TRBJ2-3, with TRBD1 matching 8 bases. CDR3 length: 16 residues. From germline, CDR1 is SGDLS and CDR2 YYNGEE. V gave up 4 bases and J gave up 6 bases; unmatched junction bases: 13. Here the CDR3 DNA reads TGTGCCAGCAGCCCAAGTGGGCGGCAGGGGGCGGATACGCAGTATTTT. Translated: CASSPSGRQGADTQYF.

The rearrangement uses TRBV7-9 and TRBJ2-1; the match to TRBD1 covers 10 bases. Germline values: CDR1 SEHNR, CDR2 FQNEAQ (reference sequence). V lost 3 bases, J lost 5 bases, and 4 bases stayed unmatched. The CDR3 is 15 amino acids. CDR3 region: CASSFPGQGNNEQFF. DNA for the CDR3: TGTGCCAGCAGCTTTCCGGGACAGGGGAACAATGAGCAGTTCTTC.

The V gene is TRBV5-1, the J gene TRBJ2-7; tentatively, D is TRBD1 (6 bases). V lost 0 bases to trimming and J lost 2 bases, with 9 bases between them. This CDR3 spans 14 amino acids. Germline V CDR1 and CDR2: SGHRS, YFSETQ. CDR3 sequence (DNA): TGCGCCAGCAGCTTGGCCGGACAGACCTACGAGCAGTACTTC. Its protein is CASSLAGQTYEQYF.

V is TRBV6-1 and J is TRBJ2-7; possible D gene TRBD2, 6 bases. The V end was cut by 8 bases, the J end by 0 bases, with 17 bases between. The CDR3 spans 15 residues. In germline, CDR1 is MNHNS, CDR2 SASEGT. The CDR3 coding sequence is TGTGCCAGCGGGGGTCCCGGGCGGGACTCCTACGAGCAGTACTTC. Protein: CASGGPGRDSYEQYF.

Note on this clone: Germline and junction disagree at one end, which may indicate a read error. This rearrangement joins TRBV7-7 to TRBJ2-1, with 8 bases aligning to TRBD2. This CDR3 region has 16 residues. The V gene's germline CDR1 is SSHAT and CDR2 FNYEAQ (reference sequence). The CDR3 sequence: CASSGTPGLGINEQFF. CDR3 nucleotides: TGTGCTAGCAGCGGAACGCCGGGACTAGGGATCAATGAGCAGTTCTTC.

The J gene is TRBJ2-1, the V gene TRBV27, with D possibly being TRBD1 (5 bases). Germline V gene data show CDR1 as MNHEY and CDR2 as SMNVEV (reference sequence). Trimming took off 2 bases at V and 7 bases at J, with 9 bases between the two ends. The CDR3 extends over 13 amino acids. CDR3 nucleotide sequence: TGTGCCAGCAGTTTAGTTGCAGGGAATGAGCAGTTCTTC. Its translation is CASSLVAGNEQFF.

The chain links TRBV5-6 to TRBJ2-2; weak D call: TRBD1 (6 bases). The length of the CDR3 is 16 residues. Deletions cut 3 bases from V and 5 bases from J, with 17 bases between. Germline V lookup: CDR1 SGHDT, CDR2 YYEEEE. CDR3 residues: CASSYSTAGVTGELFF. The CDR3 DNA reads as TGTGCCAGCAGCTACTCAACGGCAGGGGTGACCGGGGAGCTGTTTTTT. Combining the CDR3 with reference TRBV5-6 and TRBJ2-2 gives the whole variable domain DAGVTQSPTHLIKTRGQQVTLRCSPKSGHDTVSWYQQALGQGPQFIFQYYEEEERQRGNFPDRFSGHQFPNYSSELNVNALLLGDSALYLCASSYSTAGVTGELFFGEGSRLTVL.

The J gene is TRBJ2-3, the V gene TRBV6-1, with D possibly being TRBD2 (6 bases). Germline V gene sequence: CDR1 MNHNS, CDR2 SASEGT. There are 15 residues in the CDR3. V lost 1 base and J 2 bases, leaving 10 bases between the germline ends. CDR3: CASSEGAGYTDTQYF. CDR3 nucleotide sequence: TGTGCCAGCAGTGAAGGAGCGGGCTACACAGATACGCAGTATTTT.

Remarks on this clone: A junction boundary mismatches the germline segment, possibly from a read error. Different DNA sequences within this sample yield the same CDR3. The chain carries TRBV5-6 and TRBJ1-3; D perhaps matches TRBD1 (6 bases). Germline CDR1 is SGHDT and CDR2 is YYEEEE. The CDR3 contains 15 residues. For the CDR3, the DNA is TGCGCCAGCAGTTCCCCGACAGGCTCGGGTAACACCATATATTTT. Amino acid sequence: CASSSPTGSGNTIYF.

The rearrangement links TRBV9 to TRBJ2-1, with TRBD2 identical over 10 bases. Germline V CDR1 and CDR2: SGDLS, YYNGEE. Unmatched junction bases numbered 3, after V lost 3 bases and J lost 3 bases. The CDR3 has 15 residues. CDR3 in amino acids: CASSERTSGYNEQFF. The CDR3 DNA reads TGTGCCAGCAGCGAGAGGACTAGCGGCTACAATGAGCAGTTCTTC. Filled out from reference TRBV9 and TRBJ2-1, the complete variable domain reads DSGVTQTPKHLITATGQRVTLRCSPRSGDLSVYWYQQSLDQGLQFLIQYYNGEERAKGNILERFSAQQFPDLHSELNLSSLELGDSALYFCASSERTSGYNEQFFGPGTRLTVL.

V usage is TRBV5-1 and J usage is TRBJ1-2; D is unclear. CDR1 is SGHRS and CDR2 is YFSETQ in the germline V gene. This CDR3 has 13 residues. V was pared by 0 bases and J by 4 bases, with 7 bases between. The CDR3: CASSLDRTYGYTF. The CDR3, as DNA: TGCGCCAGCAGCTTGGATAGAACCTATGGCTACACCTTC. The variable domain in full, completed from reference TRBV5-1 and TRBJ1-2, reads KAGVTQTPRYLIKTRGQQVTLSCSPISGHRSVSWYQQTPGQGLQFLFEYFSETQRNKGNFPGRFSGRQFSNSRSEMNVSTLELGDSALYLCASSLDRTYGYTFGSGTRLTVV.

V gene TRBV9 combines with J gene TRBJ2-7; D is possibly TRBD1 (6 bases). V was shortened by 3 bases and J by 0 bases, with 10 bases between the two germline ends. The germline gives CDR1 SGDLS, CDR2 YYNGEE. This CDR3 contains 14 residues. The CDR3 bases are TGTGCCAGCAGCGGCGACAGGAGCTCCTACGAGCAGTACTTC. Amino acid sequence: CASSGDRSSYEQYF.